This TCR beta chain was recovered during a study of cytomegalovirus exposure and HLA in healthy donors. Study-wide background: Earlier, about 179 million T cells were analyzed, and approximately 110 million unique TCR beta sequences were found among them.

PCR was performed using 60 Vbeta and 13 Jbeta primers. The repertoire was sequenced with immunoSEQ multiplex PCR; TCRdb's copy has only in-frame clones and lacks some. The sample holds 150,000 to 200,000 clones, about four fifths seen once. This CDR3 is 16 amino acids long. Between the trimmed V and J ends, which lost 4 bases and 8 bases, there was a span of 20 bases. The germline gives CDR1 SGHVS, CDR2 FNYEAQ. This chain connects TRBV7-6 to TRBJ2-2, with D possibly being TRBD2 (6 bases). Material for sequencing was PBMCs. This receptor was obtained from a middle-aged woman in good health and CMV-seronegative. In DNA, the CDR3 is TGTGCCAGCAGCTCGGCGGGGACTCCCCTGTCTGGGGAGCTGTTTTTT. Translation: CASSSAGTPLSGELFF. Combining the CDR3 with reference TRBV7-6 and TRBJ2-2 gives the whole variable domain GAGVSQSPRYKVTKRGQDVALRCDPISGHVSLYWYRQALGQGPEFLTYFNYEAQQDKSGLPNDRFSAERPEGSISTLTIQRTEQRDSAMYRCASSSAGTPLSGELFFGEGSRLTVL.